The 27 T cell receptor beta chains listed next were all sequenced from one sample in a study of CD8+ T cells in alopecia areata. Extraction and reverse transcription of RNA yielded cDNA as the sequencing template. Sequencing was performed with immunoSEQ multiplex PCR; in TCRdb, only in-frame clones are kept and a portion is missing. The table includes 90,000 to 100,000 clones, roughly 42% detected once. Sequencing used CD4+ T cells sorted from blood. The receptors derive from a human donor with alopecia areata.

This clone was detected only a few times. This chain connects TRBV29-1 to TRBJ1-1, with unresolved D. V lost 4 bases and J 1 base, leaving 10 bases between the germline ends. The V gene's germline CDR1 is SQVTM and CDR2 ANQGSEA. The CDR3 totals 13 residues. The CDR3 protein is CSVGTDGNTEAFF. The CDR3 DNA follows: TGCAGCGTTGGGACGGACGGGAACACTGAAGCTTTCTTT. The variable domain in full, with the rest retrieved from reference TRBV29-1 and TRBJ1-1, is SAVISQKPSRDICQRGTSLTIQCQVDSQVTMMFWYRQQPGQSLTLIATANQGSEATYESGFVIDKFPISRPNLTFSTLTVSNMSPEDSSIYLCSVGTDGNTEAFFGQGTRLTVV.

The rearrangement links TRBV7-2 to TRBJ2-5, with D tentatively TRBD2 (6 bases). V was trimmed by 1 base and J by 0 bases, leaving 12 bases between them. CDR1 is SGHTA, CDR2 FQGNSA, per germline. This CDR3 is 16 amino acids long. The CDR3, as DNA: TGTGCCAGCAGCTTAGAGGCGCGGGGCTACCAAGAGACCCAGTACTTC. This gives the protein CASSLEARGYQETQYF. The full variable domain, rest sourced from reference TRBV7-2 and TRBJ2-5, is GAGVSQSPSNKVTEKGKDVELRCDPISGHTALYWYRQSLGQGLEFLIYFQGNSAPDKSGLPSDRFSAERTGGSVSTLTIQRTQQEDSAVYLCASSLEARGYQETQYFGPGTRLLVL.

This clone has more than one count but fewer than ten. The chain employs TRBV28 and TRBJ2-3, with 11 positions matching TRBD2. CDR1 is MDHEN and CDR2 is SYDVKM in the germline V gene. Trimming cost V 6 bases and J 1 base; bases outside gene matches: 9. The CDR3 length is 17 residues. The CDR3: CASSHHTLAGGTDTQYF. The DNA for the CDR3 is TGTGCCAGCAGCCACCACACACTAGCGGGAGGCACAGATACGCAGTATTTT.

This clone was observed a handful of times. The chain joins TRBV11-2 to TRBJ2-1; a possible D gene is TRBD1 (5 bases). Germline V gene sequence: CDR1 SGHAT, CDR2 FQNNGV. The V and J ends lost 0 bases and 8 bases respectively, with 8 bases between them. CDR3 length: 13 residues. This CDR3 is CASSLDRGHEQFF. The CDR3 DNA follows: TGTGCCAGCAGCTTAGATAGGGGTCATGAGCAGTTCTTC.

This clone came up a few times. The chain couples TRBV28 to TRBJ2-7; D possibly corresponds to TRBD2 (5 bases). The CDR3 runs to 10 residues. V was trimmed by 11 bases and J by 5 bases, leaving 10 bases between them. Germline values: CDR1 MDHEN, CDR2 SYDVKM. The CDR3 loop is CAAGSHEQYF. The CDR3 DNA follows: TGTGCCGCGGGCAGCCACGAGCAGTACTTC.

Here the CDR3 DNA reads TGTGCCTGGAGTGTACAGTACTCTGGGGCCAACGTCCTGACTTTC. This translates into CAWSVQYSGANVLTF. The chain carries TRBV30 and TRBJ2-6; no firm D call. Germline V lookup: CDR1 GTSNPN, CDR2 SVGIG (reference sequence). V was trimmed by 0 bases and J by 0 bases, leaving 6 bases between them. This CDR3 comprises 15 residues.

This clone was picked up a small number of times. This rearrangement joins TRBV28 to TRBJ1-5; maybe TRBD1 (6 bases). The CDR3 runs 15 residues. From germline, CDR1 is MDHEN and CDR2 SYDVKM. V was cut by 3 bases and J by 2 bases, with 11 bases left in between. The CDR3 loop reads CASSFLAGGNQPQHF. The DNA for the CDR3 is TGTGCCAGCAGTTTTCTTGCAGGGGGCAATCAGCCCCAGCATTTT.

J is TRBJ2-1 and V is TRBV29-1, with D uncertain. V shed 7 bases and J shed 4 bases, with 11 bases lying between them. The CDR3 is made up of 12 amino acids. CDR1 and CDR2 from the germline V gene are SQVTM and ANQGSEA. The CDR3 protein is CSADSDYNEQFF. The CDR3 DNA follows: TGCAGCGCCGACTCGGATTACAATGAGCAGTTCTTC.

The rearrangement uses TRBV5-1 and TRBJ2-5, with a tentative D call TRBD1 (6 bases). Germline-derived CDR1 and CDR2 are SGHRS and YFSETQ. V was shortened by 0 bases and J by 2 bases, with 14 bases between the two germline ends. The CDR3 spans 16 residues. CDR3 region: CASSLEAGTYQETQYF. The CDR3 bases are TGCGCCAGCAGCTTGGAAGCCGGGACATATCAAGAGACCCAGTACTTC.

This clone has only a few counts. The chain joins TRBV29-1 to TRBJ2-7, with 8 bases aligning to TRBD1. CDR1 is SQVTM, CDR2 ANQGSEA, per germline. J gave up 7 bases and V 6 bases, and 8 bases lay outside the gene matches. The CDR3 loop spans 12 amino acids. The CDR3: CSVSGGSREQYF. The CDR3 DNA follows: TGCAGCGTCTCAGGGGGCTCCCGGGAGCAGTACTTC.

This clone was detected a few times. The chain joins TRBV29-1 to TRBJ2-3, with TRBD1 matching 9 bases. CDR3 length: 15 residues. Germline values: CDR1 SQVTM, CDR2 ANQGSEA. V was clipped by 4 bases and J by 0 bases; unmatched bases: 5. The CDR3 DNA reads TGCAGCGTTGTGGGGACAGGGAGTAGCACAGATACGCAGTATTTT. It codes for CSVVGTGSSTDTQYF.

The DNA for the CDR3 is TGCGGCGGGGGGCACGAACAAGAGACCCAGTACTTC. Encoded protein: CGGGHEQETQYF. The rearrangement links TRBV4-1 to TRBJ2-5, with 8 bases matching TRBD2. The V gene's germline CDR1 is MGHRA and CDR2 YSYEKL. The CDR3 runs to 12 residues.

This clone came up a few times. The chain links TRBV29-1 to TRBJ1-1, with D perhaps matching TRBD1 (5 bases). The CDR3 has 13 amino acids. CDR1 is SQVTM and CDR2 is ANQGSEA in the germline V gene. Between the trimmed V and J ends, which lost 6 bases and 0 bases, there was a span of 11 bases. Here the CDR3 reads CSVGRQLNTEAFF. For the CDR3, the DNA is TGCAGCGTGGGTAGACAGTTGAACACTGAAGCTTTCTTT.

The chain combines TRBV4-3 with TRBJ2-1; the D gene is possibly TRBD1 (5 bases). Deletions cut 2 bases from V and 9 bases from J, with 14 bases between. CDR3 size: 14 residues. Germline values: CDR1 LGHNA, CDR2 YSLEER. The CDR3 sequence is CASSQFARQGEQFF. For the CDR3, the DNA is TGCGCCAGCAGCCAATTCGCCAGGCAGGGTGAGCAGTTCTTC.

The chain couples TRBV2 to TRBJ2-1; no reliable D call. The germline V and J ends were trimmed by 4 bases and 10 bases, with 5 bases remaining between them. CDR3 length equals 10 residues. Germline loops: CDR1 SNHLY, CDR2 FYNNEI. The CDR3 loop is CASSGPEQFF. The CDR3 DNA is TGTGCCAGCAGTGGACCCGAGCAGTTCTTC. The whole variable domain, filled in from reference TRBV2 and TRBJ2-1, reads EPEVTQTPSHQVTQMGQEVILRCVPISNHLYFYWYRQILGQKVEFLVSFYNNEISEKSEIFDDQFSVERPDGSNFTLKIRSTKLEDSAMYFCASSGPEQFFGPGTRLTVL.

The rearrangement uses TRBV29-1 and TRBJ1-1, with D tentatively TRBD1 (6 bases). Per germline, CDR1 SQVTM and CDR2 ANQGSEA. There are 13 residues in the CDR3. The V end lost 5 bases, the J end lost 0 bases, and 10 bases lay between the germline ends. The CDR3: CSVPGAVNTEAFF. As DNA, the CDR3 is TGCAGCGTTCCGGGGGCTGTGAACACTGAAGCTTTCTTT. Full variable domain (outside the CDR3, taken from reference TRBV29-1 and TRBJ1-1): SAVISQKPSRDICQRGTSLTIQCQVDSQVTMMFWYRQQPGQSLTLIATANQGSEATYESGFVIDKFPISRPNLTFSTLTVSNMSPEDSSIYLCSVPGAVNTEAFFGQGTRLTVV.

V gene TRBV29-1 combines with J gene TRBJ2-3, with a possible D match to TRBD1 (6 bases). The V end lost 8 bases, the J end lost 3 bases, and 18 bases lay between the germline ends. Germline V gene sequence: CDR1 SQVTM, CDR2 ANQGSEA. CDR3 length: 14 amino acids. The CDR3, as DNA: TGCAGCCTAACCCCGTGGCAGGGGACAGATACGCAGTATTTT. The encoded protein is CSLTPWQGTDTQYF.

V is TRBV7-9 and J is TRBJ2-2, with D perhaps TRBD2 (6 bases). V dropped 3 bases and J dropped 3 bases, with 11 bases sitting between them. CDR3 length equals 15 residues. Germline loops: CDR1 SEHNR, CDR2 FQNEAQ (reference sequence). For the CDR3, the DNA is TGTGCCAGCAGCTTCGGGACTCGGTACACCGGGGAGCTGTTTTTT. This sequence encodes CASSFGTRYTGELFF. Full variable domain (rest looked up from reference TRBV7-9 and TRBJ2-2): DTGVSQNPRHKITKRGQNVTFRCDPISEHNRLYWYRQTLGQGPEFLTYFQNEAQLEKSRLLSDRFSAERPKGSFSTLEIQRTEQGDSAMYLCASSFGTRYTGELFFGEGSRLTVL.

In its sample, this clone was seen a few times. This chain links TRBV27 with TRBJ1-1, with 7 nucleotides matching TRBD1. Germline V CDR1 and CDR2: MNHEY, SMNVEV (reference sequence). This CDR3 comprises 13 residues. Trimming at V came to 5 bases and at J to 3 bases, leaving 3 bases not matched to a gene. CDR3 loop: CASSADRDTEAFF. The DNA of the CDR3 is TGTGCCAGCAGTGCCGACAGGGACACTGAAGCTTTCTTT.

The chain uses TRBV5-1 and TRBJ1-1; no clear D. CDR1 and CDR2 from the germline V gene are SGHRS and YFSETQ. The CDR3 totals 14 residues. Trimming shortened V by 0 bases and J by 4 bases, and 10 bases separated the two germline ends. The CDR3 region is CASSLALEVTEAFF. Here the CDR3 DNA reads TGCGCCAGCAGCTTGGCCTTGGAGGTCACTGAAGCTTTCTTT.

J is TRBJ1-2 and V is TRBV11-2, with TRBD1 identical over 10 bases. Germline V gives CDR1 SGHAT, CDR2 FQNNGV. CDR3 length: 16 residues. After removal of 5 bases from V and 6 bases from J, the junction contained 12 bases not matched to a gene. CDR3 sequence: CASSRLKGTGDDGYTF. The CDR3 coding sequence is TGTGCCAGCAGCCGCCTAAAGGGGACAGGGGACGATGGCTACACCTTC.

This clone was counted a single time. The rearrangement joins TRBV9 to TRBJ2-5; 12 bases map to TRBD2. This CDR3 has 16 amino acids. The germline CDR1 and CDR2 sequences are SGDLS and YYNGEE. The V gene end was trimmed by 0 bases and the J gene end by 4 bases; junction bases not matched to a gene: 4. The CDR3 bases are TGTGCCAGCAGCGTAGGCGGACTAGCGGGATTAGAGACCCAGTACTTC. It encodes CASSVGGLAGLETQYF.

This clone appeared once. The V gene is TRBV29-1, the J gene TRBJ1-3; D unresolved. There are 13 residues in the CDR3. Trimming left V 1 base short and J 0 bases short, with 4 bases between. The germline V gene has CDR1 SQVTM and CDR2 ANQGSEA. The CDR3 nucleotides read TGCAGCGTTGAAGTATCCTCTGGAAACACCATATATTTT. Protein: CSVEVSSGNTIYF.

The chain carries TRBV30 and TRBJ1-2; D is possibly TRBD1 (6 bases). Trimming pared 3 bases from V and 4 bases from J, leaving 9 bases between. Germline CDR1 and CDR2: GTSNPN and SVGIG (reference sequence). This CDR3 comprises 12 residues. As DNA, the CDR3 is TGTGCCTGGAGACAGGGCCCCTATGGCTACACCTTC. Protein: CAWRQGPYGYTF.

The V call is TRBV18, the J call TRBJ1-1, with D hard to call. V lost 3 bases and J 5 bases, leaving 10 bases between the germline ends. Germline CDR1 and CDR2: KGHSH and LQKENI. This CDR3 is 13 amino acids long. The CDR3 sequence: CASSPPVRTEAFF. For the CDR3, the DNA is TGTGCCAGCTCACCCCCGGTGAGGACTGAAGCTTTCTTT.

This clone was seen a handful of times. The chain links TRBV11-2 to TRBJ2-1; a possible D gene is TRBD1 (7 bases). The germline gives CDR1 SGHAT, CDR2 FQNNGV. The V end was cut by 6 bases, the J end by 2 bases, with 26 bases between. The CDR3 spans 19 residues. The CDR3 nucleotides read TGTGCCAGCAGGTACCCCAGGGGGTATGGGGGAGGACCCTACAATGAGCAGTTCTTC. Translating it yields CASRYPRGYGGGPYNEQFF. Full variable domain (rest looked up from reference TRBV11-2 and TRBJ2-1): EAGVAQSPRYKIIEKRQSVAFWCNPISGHATLYWYQQILGQGPKLLIQFQNNGVVDDSQLPKDRFSAERLKGVDSTLKIQPAKLEDSAVYLCASRYPRGYGGGPYNEQFFGPGTRLTVL.

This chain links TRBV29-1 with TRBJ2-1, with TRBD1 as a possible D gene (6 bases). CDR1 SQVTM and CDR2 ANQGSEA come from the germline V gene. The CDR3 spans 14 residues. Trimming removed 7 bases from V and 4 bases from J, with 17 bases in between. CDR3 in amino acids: CSAPDRRRYNEQFF. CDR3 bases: TGCAGCGCCCCAGACAGGAGACGATACAATGAGCAGTTCTTC.